This T cell receptor (beta chain) was profiled in a study of cytomegalovirus exposure and HLA in healthy donors. Study-wide results and caveats: TCR beta V segments were, for the most part, productive about 87% or about 30% of the time in an earlier analysis. Presence/absence analyses rested on an assumption that sequencing depth was roughly uniform across donors. It emerged from a later analysis that several of the most significant clusters appeared to be linked to common viral pathogens.

This clone has only one observation. Its target is not known. The PCR had 60 Vbeta and 13 Jbeta primers. Repertoires were generated with immunoSEQ multiplex PCR, while TCRdb's copy carries only in-frame clones and drops some. The sample holds fewer than 250,000 clones, around 79% seen once. Whereas donors were nominally healthy upon sampling, unrecorded immune exposures were probable. Germline V gives CDR1 SGHNT, CDR2 YENEEA. The junction had 10 bases not matched to a gene; V was cut back by 5 bases and J by 9 bases. The CDR3 extends over 15 amino acids. The V and J genes are TRBV11-3 and TRBJ2-1; 10 bases are a match to TRBD2. The source material was PBMCs. The sequence was collected from a woman aged 50 to 65 in good health and CMV-seronegative. The CDR3 here is CASSPTLSGRAEQFF. The CDR3 nucleotides read TGTGCCAGCAGCCCGACCCTGAGCGGGAGGGCTGAGCAGTTCTTC.